This T cell receptor beta chain was sequenced for a study of control samples from healthy donors and cancer patients (dated by TCRdb to about 2020). A note on this clone: Its antigen is still unknown. No per-base quality is available; no much larger clone lies one base away.

Libraries were made using the immunoSEQ multiplex PCR assay. This is the immuneACCESS table as TCRdb keeps it, with only in-frame sequences that have V and J called. A part of the clones is gone; compared with another copy, unresolved V genes explain less than half, and the rest is unexplained. Across this sample there are more than 100,000 clones, with about 87% seen only once. Around 3.3% of the sample is held by the ten biggest clonotypes. From V the trimming removes 2 bases and from J it removes 11 bases, while the gene matches leave 7 bases of the junction unaccounted for. From a lookup of the germline V gene (reference sequence), CDR1 and CDR2 are MNHEY and SMNVEV. The CDR3 contains 13 residues, cysteine and phenylalanine counted. Only CDR3 DNA remains: 39 bases, in frame from the first base.

This TCR was sampled from a middle-aged man in good health. The chain is assembled from TRBV27 and TRBJ1-1; 8 junctional bases match TRBD1. What was sequenced was blood. The CDR3 protein sequence reads: CASSLTGGRWAFF. In nucleotides, the sequence is TGTGCCAGCAGTTTAACAGGGGGAAGATGGGCTTTCTTT.